The rows below give T cell receptor beta chains drawn from one sample of a study of blood T cells in healthy people across ages. One entry per CDR3 protein, called by TCRdb with MiXCR from the 5' RACE reads. This table has just under 750,000 distinct CDR3 sequences, around a fifth appearing once. The sequenced material came from blood. The receptors here all came from a man between 65 and 80 years old in good health. CDR3s include the opening cysteine and the closing phenylalanine or tryptophan. A D gene is named only where the DNA matches it firmly. For some rows the clone size is stated as once, few or many, or as a class when expanded; others skip it.

d_call	v_call	clone_size	j_call	cdr3_aa	cdr3_nt
TRBD1	TRBV6-5	many	TRBJ1-2	CASRPLTGMGGYTF	TGTGCCAGCAGGCCATTGACAGGGATGGGAGGCTACACCTTC
TRBD1	TRBV18	few	TRBJ1-4	CASSPRQGEEKLFF	TGTGCCAGCTCACCACGACAGGGGGAGGAAAAACTGTTTTTT
TRBD1	TRBV15	few	TRBJ2-7	CATSRDPGTGVFYEQYF	TGTGCCACCAGCAGAGACCCCGGGACAGGGGTTTTTTACGAGCAGTACTTC
-	TRBV12-3/TRBV12-4	few	TRBJ1-5	CASSLTTGYSNQPQHF	TGTGCCAGCAGTTTAACAACGGGGTATAGCAATCAGCCCCAGCATTTT
-	TRBV6-2/TRBV6-3	few	TRBJ2-3	CASSYRDSFFTDTQYF	TGTGCCAGCAGTTATCGCGACAGCTTCTTCACAGATACGCAGTATTTT
TRBD2	TRBV10-3	few	TRBJ2-1	CAIMGLAGGGDYNEQFF	TGTGCCATCATGGGACTAGCGGGAGGAGGGGATTACAATGAGCAGTTCTTC
-	TRBV7-3	few	TRBJ2-5	CASSQSVHPGETQYF	TGTGCCAGCAGCCAATCCGTCCACCCGGGGGAGACCCAGTACTTC
-	TRBV5-1	few	TRBJ1-1	CASSLGGGWGTEAFF	TGCGCCAGCAGCCTTGGTGGGGGTTGGGGCACTGAAGCTTTCTTT
-	TRBV15	few	TRBJ2-1	CATSRDVAGPHEQFF	TGTGCCACCAGCAGAGATGTCGCGGGTCCCCATGAGCAGTTCTTC
-	TRBV30	few	TRBJ2-1	CAWSGLARGDSYNEQFF	TGTGCCTGGAGTGGGCTCGCAAGGGGGGACTCCTACAATGAGCAGTTCTTC
TRBD1	TRBV5-1	few	TRBJ2-6	CASTRDRVTGANVLTF	TGCGCCAGCACACGGGACAGGGTAACTGGGGCCAACGTCCTGACTTTC
TRBD1	TRBV18	-	TRBJ2-2	CASSPLTGTGGTGELFF	TGTGCCAGCTCACCCCTTACCGGGACAGGGGGCACCGGGGAGCTGTTTTTT
-	TRBV30	-	TRBJ2-5	CAWTNGQSGIETQYF	TGTGCCTGGACCAATGGACAATCCGGTATTGAGACCCAGTACTTC
TRBD2	TRBV25-1	-	TRBJ2-1	CASSEYLLAGAYNEQFF	TGTGCCAGCAGTGAATATTTACTAGCGGGCGCCTACAATGAGCAGTTCTTC
-	TRBV24-1	-	TRBJ2-3	CATSDLGTDTQYF	TGTGCCACCAGTGATTTGGGCACAGATACGCAGTATTTT
-	TRBV12-3/TRBV12-4	many	TRBJ2-2	CASSLSQNTGELFF	TGTGCCAGCAGTTTATCACAGAACACCGGGGAGCTGTTTTTT
TRBD1	TRBV7-9	-	TRBJ1-4	CASSTTGTGSEKLFF	TGTGCCAGCAGCACTACCGGGACAGGGTCGGAAAAACTGTTTTTT
-	TRBV5-6	-	TRBJ2-2	CASSGWAVTGELFF	TGTGCCAGCAGCGGTTGGGCGGTCACCGGGGAGCTGTTTTTT
-	TRBV7-9	few	TRBJ1-6	CASSLWGSHNSPLHF	TGTGCCAGCAGCTTATGGGGGAGCCATAATTCACCCCTCCACTTT
-	TRBV5-8	-	TRBJ2-5	CASSGPFRGPGETQCF	TGTGCCAGCAGCGGCCCTTTCCGGGGGCCCGGTGAGACCCAGTGCTTC
-	TRBV27	-	TRBJ1-1	CASGRAEAFF	TGTGCCAGCGGGAGGGCTGAAGCTTTCTTT
-	TRBV12-3/TRBV12-4	-	TRBJ1-4	CASSPPLRFNEKLFF	TGTGCCAGCAGTCCACCCCTGAGGTTTAACGAAAAACTGTTTTTT